Listed below are T cell receptor beta chains from one sample, sequenced in a study of cytotoxic CD8 clonotypes in ibrutinib-treated CLL. Profiled with immunoSEQ multiplex PCR; TCRdb holds only in-frame clones, not every one. In the table there are roughly 220,000 clones, about four fifths of which are singletons. The sample was PBMCs, taken after 12 months of ibrutinib treatment. The origin of the receptors is a human donor with chronic lymphocytic leukemia. Each CDR3 is given with its conserved first and last residue. Fields, in order: V gene, D gene, clone size, J gene, CDR3 DNA, CDR3 protein. A D gene is named only where the DNA matches it firmly. Size values are once, few and many counts, or a class for expanded clones, and some rows have none.

TRBV14	NA	NA	TRBJ1-5	TGTGCCAGCAGCCCAACCGGACGGAATCAGCCCCAGCATTTT	CASSPTGRNQPQHF
TRBV5-4	NA	NA	TRBJ2-3	TGTGCCAGCAATTGGTGGGGTACAGATACGCAGTATTTT	CASNWWGTDTQYF
TRBV11-3	TRBD1	NA	TRBJ2-7	TGTGCCAGCAGCTTATCCCGACCCGGACAGGGCCTCTACGAGCAGTACTTC	CASSLSRPGQGLYEQYF
TRBV18	NA	NA	TRBJ2-3	TGTGCCAGCTCACCAAGGGGGCGGGGCCTTACAGATACGCAGTATTTT	CASSPRGRGLTDTQYF
TRBV4-2	TRBD2	once	TRBJ2-5	TGTGCCAGCAGCCAAGGGACTAGCGGGGGAGAGACCCAGTACTTC	CASSQGTSGGETQYF
TRBV19	NA	NA	TRBJ2-7	TGTGCCAGTAGTAGTACGGGCCCCTACGAGCAGTACTTC	CASSSTGPYEQYF
TRBV30	TRBD2	NA	TRBJ2-1	TGTGCCTCCACCTCCACTAGCGGGGGCCTCAATGAGCAGTTCTTC	CASTSTSGGLNEQFF
TRBV28	NA	NA	TRBJ1-3	TGTGCCAGCAGTCCTCCTTCGGTACTAGCTGGAAACACCATATATTTT	CASSPPSVLAGNTIYF
TRBV18	NA	NA	TRBJ1-2	TGTGCCAGCTCACGGGGAATGGGGTTGCGGAGCTATGGCTACACCTTC	CASSRGMGLRSYGYTF
TRBV7-9	TRBD2	NA	TRBJ2-7	TGTGCCAGCAGCTTAGCGTCTAGCGGGAGAAAGGGTGGGCAGTACTTC	CASSLASSGRKGGQYF
TRBV5-1	TRBD2	NA	TRBJ2-1	TGCGCCAGCAGCGTTGCCGGACTAGCGGGCCACAATGAGCAGTTCTTC	CASSVAGLAGHNEQFF
TRBV4-1	NA	NA	TRBJ1-2	TGCGCCAGCAGCCAAGAGACAGCCCCAGCTAACTATGGCTACACCTTC	CASSQETAPANYGYTF
TRBV5-4	NA	NA	TRBJ2-7	TGTGCCAGCAGCTTGGCTAGGTGGGGGAGCACCTACGAGCAGTACTTC	CASSLARWGSTYEQYF
TRBV2	TRBD1	NA	TRBJ2-1	TGTGCCAGCACCGGACAGGGAAAGCAGTTCTTC	CASTGQGKQFF
TRBV2	NA	NA	TRBJ1-3	TGTGCCAGCAGTGGAGGTTTAGTGGGGGTCCTTGGAAACACCATATATTTT	CASSGGLVGVLGNTIYF
TRBV4-1	TRBD2	NA	TRBJ2-7	TGCGCCAGCAGCCCCAGGAGCGGGAAAACCTACGAGCAGTACTTC	CASSPRSGKTYEQYF
TRBV7-8	NA	NA	TRBJ1-1	TGTGCCAGCAGCCCTTATGAGGCGGAAGCTTTCTTT	CASSPYEAEAFF
TRBV5-1	TRBD1	NA	TRBJ1-6	TGCGCCAGCAGCTTACAGGGGAACAATTCACCCCTCCACTTT	CASSLQGNNSPLHF
TRBV19	NA	NA	TRBJ2-1	TGTGCCAGTAGCCCCGGACGGGCCAATGAGCAGTTCTTC	CASSPGRANEQFF
TRBV15	TRBD2	NA	TRBJ2-7	TGTGCCACCAGCAGAGCGGGCGGGGGGACCTACGAGCAGTACTTC	CATSRAGGGTYEQYF
TRBV5-1	TRBD1	NA	TRBJ2-7	TGCGCCAGCAGCCTGCCGGGGGACAGGCCCTCTTATAGTTACGAGCAGTACTTC	CASSLPGDRPSYSYEQYF
TRBV2	NA	NA	TRBJ2-1	TGTGCCAGCAGTGAATCTGTCCACAGCTCCTACAATGAGCAGTTCTTC	CASSESVHSSYNEQFF
TRBV19	TRBD1	NA	TRBJ2-7	TGTGCCAGTACCCCAGGAGGGACAGGGGACTTCTACGAGCAGTACTTC	CASTPGGTGDFYEQYF
TRBV4-1	TRBD1	NA	TRBJ2-1	TGCGCCAGCAGCCCACGGGGACAGGGATCCTACAATGAGCAGTTCTTC	CASSPRGQGSYNEQFF
TRBV18	NA	NA	TRBJ2-7	TGTGCCAGCTCATTGGACGGGGGCCCCTACGAGCAGTACTTC	CASSLDGGPYEQYF
TRBV4-1	NA	NA	TRBJ1-2	TGCGCCAGCAGCCAAGGGGAGGTCGAAACATTATATGGCTACACCTTC	CASSQGEVETLYGYTF
TRBV12-5	NA	NA	TRBJ1-1	TGTGCTAGTGGTTTCGACGGACTAAAGAACACTGAAGCTTTCTTT	CASGFDGLKNTEAFF
TRBV5-6	NA	NA	TRBJ1-4	TGTGCCAGCAGCTTGGACCGGGGATGGACTGAAAAACTGTTTTTT	CASSLDRGWTEKLFF
TRBV27	TRBD1	NA	TRBJ2-7	TGTGCCAGCTCCTCTTCTGGGACAGGCCCCTACGAGCAGTACTTC	CASSSSGTGPYEQYF
TRBV14	NA	NA	TRBJ1-2	TGTGCCAGCAGCCAAGTAACCGGACCGGACGGCTACACCTTC	CASSQVTGPDGYTF
TRBV6-5	NA	NA	TRBJ1-4	TGTGCCAGCAGTAAGACAGGTGCCCCGCGAGAAAAACTGTTTTTT	CASSKTGAPREKLFF
TRBV7-9	TRBD1	once	TRBJ2-5	TGTGCCAGCAGCTTAGGTGGGACAGCCCAAGAGACCCAGTACTTC	CASSLGGTAQETQYF